The 14 T cell receptor beta chains below all came from one sample that was sequenced in a study of blood T cell repertoires in COVID-19. Only in-frame clones appear in the TCRdb table, and some are missing; sequencing was by immunoSEQ multiplex PCR. The table lists 140,000 to 150,000 clones, more than 75% of them singletons. Sequenced input: peripheral blood. Receptors originate from a woman aged 50 to 60 with active or convalescent COVID-19.

J is TRBJ1-4 and V is TRBV9; 11 positions match TRBD1. CDR1 is SGDLS, CDR2 YYNGEE, per germline. The CDR3 is 16 amino acids. V trimming: 1 base; J trimming: 7 bases; junction bases outside the gene matches: 6. CDR3 in DNA: TGTGCCAGCAGCGTAAACACCGGGACAGGGGGTGAAAAACTGTTTTTT. It translates to CASSVNTGTGGEKLFF.

This clone was recorded a few times. The rearrangement uses TRBV5-1 and TRBJ1-2; weak D call: TRBD1 (5 bases). The CDR3 covers 13 residues. The V and J ends lost 1 base and 5 bases respectively, with 9 bases between them. Germline values: CDR1 SGHRS, CDR2 YFSETQ. For the CDR3, the DNA is TGCGCCAGCAGCTTGTCGCAGGGTTATGGCTACACCTTC. Protein sequence: CASSLSQGYGYTF.

CDR3: CSARQDPSPDTEAFF. The CDR3 nucleotides are TGCAGCGCCCGACAGGACCCGTCCCCCGACACTGAAGCTTTCTTT. The chain links TRBV29-1 to TRBJ1-1, with D tentatively TRBD1 (6 bases). Germline V lookup: CDR1 SQVTM, CDR2 ANQGSEA. Trimming took 7 bases from V and 3 from J, leaving 21 bases between them. CDR3 length: 15 residues. Full variable domain (rest looked up from reference TRBV29-1 and TRBJ1-1): SAVISQKPSRDICQRGTSLTIQCQVDSQVTMMFWYRQQPGQSLTLIATANQGSEATYESGFVIDKFPISRPNLTFSTLTVSNMSPEDSSIYLCSARQDPSPDTEAFFGQGTRLTVV.

V usage is TRBV4-3 and J usage is TRBJ2-3, with D maybe TRBD2 (5 bases). The V and J ends lost 4 bases and 4 bases respectively, with 9 bases between them. CDR1 is LGHNA, CDR2 YSLEER, per germline. The CDR3 length is 13 residues. The CDR3 reads CASSLLGSDTQYF. The CDR3 DNA follows: TGCGCCAGCAGCCTACTAGGGTCAGATACGCAGTATTTT.

This chain joins TRBV11-2 and TRBJ2-7, with D possibly being TRBD2 (5 bases). Germline CDR1 is SGHAT and CDR2 is FQNNGV. The CDR3 runs 15 residues. Deletions cut 0 bases from V and 3 bases from J, with 12 bases between. The CDR3 DNA sequence: TGTGCCAGCAGCTTAGATCCGGTGGAGGTCTACGAGCAGTACTTC. Translated: CASSLDPVEVYEQYF.

The genes are TRBV6-1 and TRBJ1-2; D unresolved. The CDR3 has 11 residues. V lost 0 bases and J lost 13, with 9 bases in between. Germline V gives CDR1 MNHNS, CDR2 SASEGT. As DNA, the CDR3 is TGTGCCAGCAGTGAAGCAGACCCTAGCACCTTC. Translating gives CASSEADPSTF.

This clone was counted once. This chain joins TRBV5-4 and TRBJ1-1, with D unresolved. Germline CDR1 SGHNT, CDR2 YYREEE (reference sequence). V dropped 4 bases and J dropped 0 bases, with 10 bases sitting between them. The CDR3 consists of 14 residues. The CDR3 region is CASSNREMNTEAFF. Written as DNA, the CDR3 is TGTGCCAGCAGCAATAGAGAGATGAACACTGAAGCTTTCTTT.

This clone appeared a single time. This rearrangement joins TRBV5-1 to TRBJ2-3, with D tentatively TRBD2 (7 bases). The ends were cut back, 0 bases at V and 5 bases at J, with 16 bases in the middle. Looked up from germline, CDR1 is SGHRS and CDR2 is YFSETQ. This CDR3 spans 16 amino acids. CDR3 loop: CASSLAWGGAGDTQYF. The CDR3 bases are TGCGCCAGCAGCTTGGCCTGGGGGGGCGCGGGAGATACGCAGTATTTT. The whole variable domain, filled in from reference TRBV5-1 and TRBJ2-3, reads KAGVTQTPRYLIKTRGQQVTLSCSPISGHRSVSWYQQTPGQGLQFLFEYFSETQRNKGNFPGRFSGRQFSNSRSEMNVSTLELGDSALYLCASSLAWGGAGDTQYFGPGTRLTVL.

This clone showed up just a few times. The chain couples TRBV28 to TRBJ1-5; 10 bases agree with TRBD1. The CDR3 has 15 amino acids. Unmatched junction bases numbered 3, after V lost 6 bases and J lost 1 base. Per the germline V gene, CDR1 is MDHEN and CDR2 is SYDVKM. CDR3 DNA sequence: TGTGCCAGCAGGACGGACAGGGGGAGCAATCAGCCCCAGCATTTT. Translating it yields CASRTDRGSNQPQHF. Full variable domain (remainder filled in from reference TRBV28 and TRBJ1-5): DVKVTQSSRYLVKRTGEKVFLECVQDMDHENMFWYRQDPGLGLRLIYFSYDVKMKEKGDIPEGYSVSREKKERFSLILESASTNQTSMYLCASRTDRGSNQPQHFGDGTRLSIL.

V and J are TRBV29-1 and TRBJ1-5; D is possibly TRBD1 (6 bases). Germline CDR1 is SQVTM and CDR2 is ANQGSEA. The V end lost 7 bases, the J end lost 4 bases, and 20 bases lay between the germline ends. The CDR3 contains 15 residues. The CDR3 coding sequence is TGCAGCGCTATAACCACAGGGACGGGAAATCAGCCCCAGCATTTT. This encodes CSAITTGTGNQPQHF.

This sequence joins TRBV7-9 and TRBJ2-5; 8 nucleotides align to TRBD1. Losses at the gene ends were 7 bases for V and 2 bases for J; bases not matched to a gene: 9. Per germline, CDR1 SEHNR and CDR2 FQNEAQ (reference sequence). CDR3 length: 15 residues. The CDR3 coding sequence is TGTGCCAGCAACAACCAGGGGGCGCCTCAAGAGACCCAGTACTTC. This encodes CASNNQGAPQETQYF.

The chain is built from TRBV5-1 and TRBJ1-1; a possible D gene is TRBD1 (6 bases). The V gene's germline CDR1 is SGHRS and CDR2 YFSETQ. CDR3 length equals 14 residues. Trimming shortened V by 0 bases and J by 7 bases, and 13 bases separated the two germline ends. The CDR3 protein is CASSLAGDWSEAFF. The DNA of the CDR3 is TGCGCCAGCAGCTTGGCAGGGGATTGGAGTGAAGCTTTCTTT.

The chain links TRBV28 to TRBJ1-1, with TRBD1 identical over 10 bases. This CDR3 spans 14 amino acids. Germline V lookup: CDR1 MDHEN, CDR2 SYDVKM. The J segment lost 5 bases and the V segment lost 6 bases, leaving 6 bases of the junction unmatched. CDR3 protein: CASRKDRGWTEAFF. DNA of the CDR3: TGTGCCAGCAGAAAGGACAGGGGGTGGACTGAAGCTTTCTTT.

The V call is TRBV5-4, the J call TRBJ2-7; 9 nucleotides match TRBD2. Germline values: CDR1 SGHNT, CDR2 YYREEE (reference sequence). This CDR3 comprises 15 residues. V was clipped by 0 bases and J by 2 bases; unmatched bases: 3. The CDR3 here is CASSLGLAGTYEQYF. The CDR3 bases are TGTGCCAGCAGCTTGGGCCTAGCGGGAACCTACGAGCAGTACTTC. The whole variable domain, filled in from reference TRBV5-4 and TRBJ2-7, reads ETGVTQSPTHLIKTRGQQVTLRCSSQSGHNTVSWYQQALGQGPQFIFQYYREEENGRGNFPPRFSGLQFPNYSSELNVNALELDDSALYLCASSLGLAGTYEQYFGPGTRLTVT.